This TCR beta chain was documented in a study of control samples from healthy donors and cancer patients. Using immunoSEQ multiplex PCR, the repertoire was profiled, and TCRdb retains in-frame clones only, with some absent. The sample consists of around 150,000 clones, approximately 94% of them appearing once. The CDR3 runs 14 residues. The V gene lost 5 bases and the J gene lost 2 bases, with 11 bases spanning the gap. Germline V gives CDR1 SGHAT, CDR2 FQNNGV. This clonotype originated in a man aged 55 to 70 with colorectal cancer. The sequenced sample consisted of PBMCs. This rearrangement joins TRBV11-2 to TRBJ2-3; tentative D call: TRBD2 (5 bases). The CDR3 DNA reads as TGTGCCAGCAGCAGGGAGCCCCCCACAGATACGCAGTATTTT. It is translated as CASSREPPTDTQYF.